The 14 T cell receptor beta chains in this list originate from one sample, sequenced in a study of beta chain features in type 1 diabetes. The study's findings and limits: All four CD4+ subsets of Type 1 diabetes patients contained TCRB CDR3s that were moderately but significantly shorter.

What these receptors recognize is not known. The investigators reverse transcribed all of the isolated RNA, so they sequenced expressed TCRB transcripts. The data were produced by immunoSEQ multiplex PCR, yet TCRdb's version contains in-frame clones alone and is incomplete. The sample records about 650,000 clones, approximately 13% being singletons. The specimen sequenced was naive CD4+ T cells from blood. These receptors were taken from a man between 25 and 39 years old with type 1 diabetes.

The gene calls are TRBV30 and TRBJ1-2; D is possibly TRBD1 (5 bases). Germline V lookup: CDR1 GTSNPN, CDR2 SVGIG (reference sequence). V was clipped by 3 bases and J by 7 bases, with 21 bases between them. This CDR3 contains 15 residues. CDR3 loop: CAWRGRITLGGGYTF. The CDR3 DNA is TGTGCCTGGAGAGGCCGAATTACCCTCGGGGGTGGCTACACCTTC.

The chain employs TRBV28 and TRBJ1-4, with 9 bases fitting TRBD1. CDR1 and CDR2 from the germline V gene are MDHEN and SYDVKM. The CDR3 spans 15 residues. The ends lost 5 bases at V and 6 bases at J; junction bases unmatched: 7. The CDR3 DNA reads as TGTGCCAGCAGTCGACAGGGGGTGAAGGATGAAAAACTGTTTTTT. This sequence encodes CASSRQGVKDEKLFF.

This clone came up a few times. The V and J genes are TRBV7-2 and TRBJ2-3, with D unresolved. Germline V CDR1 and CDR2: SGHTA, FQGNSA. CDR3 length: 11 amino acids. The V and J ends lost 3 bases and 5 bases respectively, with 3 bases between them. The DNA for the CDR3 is TGTGCCAGCAGCTTCGGAGATACGCAGTATTTT. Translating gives CASSFGDTQYF.

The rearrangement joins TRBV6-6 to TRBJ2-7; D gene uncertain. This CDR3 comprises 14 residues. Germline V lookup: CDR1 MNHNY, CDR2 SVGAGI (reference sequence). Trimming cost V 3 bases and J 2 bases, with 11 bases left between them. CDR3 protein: CASSYRDTTYEQYF. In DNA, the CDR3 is TGTGCCAGCAGTTATAGAGACACCACCTACGAGCAGTACTTC.

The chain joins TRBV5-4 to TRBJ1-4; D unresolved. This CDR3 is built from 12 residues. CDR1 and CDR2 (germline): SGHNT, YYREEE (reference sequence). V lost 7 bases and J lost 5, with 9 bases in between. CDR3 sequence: CASGRRNEKLFF. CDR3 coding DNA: TGTGCCAGCGGCCGTCGCAATGAAAAACTGTTTTTT.

CDR3 DNA: TGTGCCAGTCTCTCACCCCCGGGACAGGGGTGGGGCTACACCTTC. It translates to CASLSPPGQGWGYTF. This rearrangement joins TRBV28 to TRBJ1-2; 10 nucleotides align to TRBD1. From germline, CDR1 is MDHEN and CDR2 SYDVKM. The CDR3 has 15 amino acids. J gave up 8 bases and V 9 bases, and 15 bases lay outside the gene matches.

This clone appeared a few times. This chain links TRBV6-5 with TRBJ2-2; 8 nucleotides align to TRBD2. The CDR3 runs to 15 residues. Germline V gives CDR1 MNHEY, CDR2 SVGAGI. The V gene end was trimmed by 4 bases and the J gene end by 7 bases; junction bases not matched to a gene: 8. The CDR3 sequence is CASSWGLELGGELFF. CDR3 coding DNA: TGTGCCAGCAGTTGGGGACTAGAGTTGGGCGGGGAGCTGTTTTTT.

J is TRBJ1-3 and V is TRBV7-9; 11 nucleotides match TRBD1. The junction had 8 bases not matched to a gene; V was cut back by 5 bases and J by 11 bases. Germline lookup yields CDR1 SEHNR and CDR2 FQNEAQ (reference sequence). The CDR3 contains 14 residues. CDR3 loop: CASSNGQGARSIYF. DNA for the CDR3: TGTGCCAGCAGCAATGGACAGGGGGCGCGGTCCATATATTTT.

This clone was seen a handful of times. CDR3 coding DNA: TGTGCCAGCAGCTTCTTGACAGGTTACGAGCAGTACTTC. Residues: CASSFLTGYEQYF. The rearrangement joins TRBV7-9 to TRBJ2-7; tentatively, D is TRBD1 (6 bases). Germline V gene data show CDR1 as SEHNR and CDR2 as FQNEAQ (reference sequence). There are 13 residues in the CDR3. Deletions cut 3 bases from V and 4 bases from J, with 10 bases between.

The DNA for the CDR3 is TGTGCCATCATGCGGACAGGGCCCCTCATGAACACTGAAGCTTTCTTT. It is translated as CAIMRTGPLMNTEAFF. The V call is TRBV10-3, the J call TRBJ1-1, with 8 bases that match TRBD1. Germline lookup yields CDR1 ENHRY and CDR2 SYGVKD. The CDR3 contains 16 residues. V trimming: 7 bases; J trimming: 0 bases; junction bases outside the gene matches: 10.

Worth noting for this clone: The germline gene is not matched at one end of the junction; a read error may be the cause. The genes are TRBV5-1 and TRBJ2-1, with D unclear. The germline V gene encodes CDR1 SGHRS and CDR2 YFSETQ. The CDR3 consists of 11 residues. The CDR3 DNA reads TGCGCCAGCAGCGCCTACTCTGAGCGGTTCTTC. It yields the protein CASSAYSERFF.

The DNA for the CDR3 is TGTGCCAGCAGCTTGACCCGGGACAGGGCCTACGAGCAGTACTTC. Translated: CASSLTRDRAYEQYF. This sequence joins TRBV7-2 and TRBJ2-7, with TRBD1 matching over 9 bases. CDR3 size: 15 residues. From germline, CDR1 is SGHTA and CDR2 FQGNSA. Trimming cost V 3 bases and J 2 bases; bases outside gene matches: 5.

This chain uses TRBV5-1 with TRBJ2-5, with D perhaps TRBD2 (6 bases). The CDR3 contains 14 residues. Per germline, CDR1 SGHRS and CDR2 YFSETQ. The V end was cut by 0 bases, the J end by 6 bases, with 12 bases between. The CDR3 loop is CASSLGSSVKTQYF. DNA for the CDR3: TGCGCCAGCAGCTTGGGTTCTAGCGTAAAGACCCAGTACTTC.

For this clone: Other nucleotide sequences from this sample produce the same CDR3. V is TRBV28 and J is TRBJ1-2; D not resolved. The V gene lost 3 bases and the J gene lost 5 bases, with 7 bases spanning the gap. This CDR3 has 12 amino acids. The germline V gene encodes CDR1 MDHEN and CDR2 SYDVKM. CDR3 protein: CASSLGGYGYTF. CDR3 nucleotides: TGTGCCAGCAGTTTGGGTGGGTATGGCTACACCTTC.